The source of this T cell receptor (beta chain) is a study of cytomegalovirus exposure and HLA in healthy donors (dated by TCRdb to between 2016 and 2019). Context from the whole study: An earlier analysis of several hundred of the donors reported about 250 Gb of sequence data and some 120 million unique TCR beta sequences from around 200 million T cells. Approximately 300 gigabases of sequencing data and approximately 91 million unique TCR sequences made up an early release that covered about 640 HLA-typed donors. Among the roughly 410 genotyped donors, approximately 77% belonged to the genetic ancestry cluster associated with self-reported Caucasian donors. The study was designed to test whether signatures of past pathogen exposure could be identified by cataloging public T cell receptors. The T cell repertoires of 666 subjects were profiled by immunosequencing and related to cytomegalovirus serostatus. Besides the first cohort of under 700 subjects, a separate validation cohort made up of over 100 different subjects was used. High-throughput TCR immunosequencing, statistical association of individual TCRs with disease status, and machine learning were combined to predict cytomegalovirus infection status. A later analysis re-examined previously published TCR beta repertoires from more than 550 donors and added high-resolution HLA genotyping to investigate patterns of TCR occurrence. Rather than using new phenotypic data, the later analysis identified candidate immune exposures from TCR beta sequences and from how often those sequences occurred across donors. In an earlier analysis of 500 to 650 of the donors, high-throughput TCR beta sequencing was used to judge whether each TCR beta V gene segment behaved as functional or pseudogenic. Donor age, sex, ethnicity and CMV serostatus were collected together with the repertoire data. In a later genetic analysis, genome-wide SNP genotypes for about 65% of the 666 donors were used, and that subset was treated as a discovery cohort. All discovery cohort repertoires had been generated using a single sequencing platform. HLA typing covered class I and class II loci at four-digit resolution. Typing coverage varied by locus: about 620-640 donors for A, B, C, DRB1 and DQB1; roughly 560 for DQA1; more than 600 for DPA1; roughly 450 for DPB1. About five DR-DQ haplotypes were treated as single units for association and clustering because of strong linkage in the cohort. Across 398 genotyped donors of the cohort, an average of roughly 230,000 unique TCR beta nucleotide sequences per donor were sequenced, and approximately 19% of those sequences were non-productive. Overall results and qualifications from the work: According to the authors, the approach could potentially be generalized to other disease states and immunological phenotypes. Sequencing depth was assumed to be roughly uniform across donors in the presence/absence analyses, though that assumption may not hold. Linkage disequilibrium might explain the correlated functional status among segregating V segments, but an unknown experimental factor could not be ruled out. A further reported finding was that TCR beta sequences accurately predicted the HLA-A and HLA-B alleles for most subjects in the first cohort. In a later analysis, around 15,000 TCR beta sequences were associated with specific HLA alleles at a false discovery rate of 0.05. When HLA alleles, especially DR and DQ, strongly co-occurred, attributing TCR associations to individual alleles was difficult. CMV serostatus was the only immune exposure information available for the cohort. Across donors, most TCR sequences were observed very rarely, whereas some public TCRs were present in many individuals. An earlier analysis of roughly 570 of the donors showed that most TCR beta V segments appeared in productive rearrangements either about 87% or about 30% of the time, which broadly matched IMGT annotations. In both the original and validation cohorts, the classifier was reported to diagnose cytomegalovirus status with high specificity and sensitivity. In a later analysis, HLA-associated TCR beta chains showed more clonal expansion and lower generation probabilities than non-associated chains that were equally common. The sequencing pipeline was judged likely to have produced a cluster of highly shared sequence variants as a technical artifact. According to a later genetic analysis, donors in an Asian-associated ancestry cluster had fewer N-insertions in productive TCRs than the approximately 650-donor mean. Only TCR beta chains were sequenced in this cohort, and the absence of alpha or paired-chain data limited detectable features. In a later analysis, the rate of TCR association differed among HLA loci, with DRB1 alleles having the most associated TCRs and HLA-C alleles having the fewest. In a later genetic analysis, a missense DCLRE1C variant was associated with V-gene and J-gene trimming of TCR beta chains, and the association was replicated in an independent cohort. In vitro tests confirmed that a few of the cytomegalovirus-associated TCR beta chains recognize cytomegalovirus antigens. Because counts were too low, about 15 rarely observed V segments, including chromosome 9 orphons, were left out of the earlier analysis of some 640 of the donors. A later analysis reported that several top co-occurrence clusters appeared linked to parvovirus B19, influenza, CMV and Epstein-Barr virus. In the study, about 150 TCR beta chains were listed as associated with cytomegalovirus. Because HLA typing was unavailable for some donors at each locus, only the typed subset was used in association tests. Most CMV-associated TCR beta chains appeared to be HLA-restricted in a later analysis, and the HLA associations seemed to be driven largely by CMV exposure.

The library was prepared using the immunoSEQ multiplex PCR assay. A mixture of 60 forward primers for TCR Vbeta segments and 13 reverse primers for TCR Jbeta segments was used in the multiplex PCR. Amplification of the CDR3 region of rearranged TCR beta genes was performed with a multiplex PCR assay on genomic DNA. Amplified TCR beta libraries were sequenced as 87-base-pair reads on the Illumina HiSeq System. Under the source paper's analysis protocol: Across the 500 to 850 repertoires, a later analysis counted about 81 million unique TCR beta chains, about 10 million of which were shared by at least two donors. To remove PCR and sequencing errors, raw reads were error-corrected and collapsed into unique sequences using a nearest-neighbor algorithm that merged closely related sequences. To assign V, D and J gene segments, CDR3 sequences were aligned to IMGT reference sequences. For a sequence to be retained, at least a six-nucleotide match to both a V gene segment and a J gene segment was required. Rearrangements were called productive when the CDR3 lacked stop codons and stayed in frame with V and J; all others were non-productive. Following IMGT convention, CDR3 was defined as the stretch from the second conserved V-encoded cysteine to the conserved J-encoded phenylalanine. Sequences without an unambiguous match to a single V gene segment were excluded from the earlier analysis of almost 600 of the donors. An earlier analysis of fewer than 750 of the donors classified V segments as functional when productive rearrangements were above 56.7% and as segregating when the standard deviation between donors was above 5%. To diagnose cytomegalovirus status from the catalog of TCR beta chain sequences, a statistical classification framework was built. In a later analysis, V and J genes were assigned by comparing TCR nucleotide sequences against IMGT/GENE-DB human TR gene sequences. A later analysis assigned CDR3 sequences and most-parsimonious VDJ recombination scenarios with the TCRdist pipeline. In a later analysis, every TCR beta chain was defined by the combination of its CDR3 amino acid sequence and its V-gene family, and reads without a unique V-gene family were dropped. To address suspected cross-contamination and a sequencing artifact, a later analysis removed 450 to 700 highly shared, low-generation-probability nucleotide sequences. In a later analysis, a clonal expansion index for each public chain was calculated from normalized within-repertoire ranks of inferred template counts. In a later analysis, generation probabilities were computed with a VDJ recombination model fitted to out-of-frame rearrangements, and the resulting probabilities were checked against IGoR. In a later analysis, hypergeometric tests were used to score TCR-TCR, TCR-HLA and TCR-CMV co-occurrence, with a repertoire-size bias correction applied to TCR pairs. To estimate false discovery rates, a later analysis permuted the HLA or CMV assignments 20 times. A later analysis grouped co-occurring TCRs with DBSCAN, adding TCRdist sequence similarity when clustering within HLA-allele-positive subsets. Co-occurrence clustering excluded repertoires with fewer than 30,000 or more than 120,000 public chains, plus five with anomalous nucleotide sharing. TCRdb took over this immuneACCESS table, retaining in-frame rearrangements with V and J assigned. Such tables are incomplete; in checked studies, under half of the missing clones stem from an unresolved V gene, and the remainder is unexplained. From that table come the V and J calls and clone size; the DNA was used to work out D and trimming. The sample table shows about 170,000 clones, and under 80% are seen once. The biggest ten clones account for roughly 2.9% of the sample.

The cohort was made up of roughly 670 healthy bone marrow donors. At the time of sampling, every cohort member was nominally healthy, though immune exposures that went unrecorded were likely present. The donor tested CMV seronegative, placing the donor among the roughly 350 seronegative members of the cohort. A peripheral blood sample was collected from each donor, and TCR beta sequencing was performed on peripheral blood mononuclear cells. The Qiagen DNeasy Blood Extraction Kit was used to extract genomic DNA from the blood cell samples. As concerns this clone: It lacks a known antigen. Base-call qualities are not available, and no considerably larger clone is one nucleotide away.

The sequencing input was PBMCs. The receptor comes from a man aged 40-55 years in good health and CMV-seronegative.

The CDR3 region reads CASSAGQGSEQYF. The DNA reads as follows: TGTGCCAGCAGCGCGGGACAGGGGAGCGAGCAGTACTTC. Recombination joined TRBV27 with TRBJ2-7; 10 central bases correspond to TRBD1. The germline V gene (reference sequence) specifies MNHEY as CDR1 and SMNVEV as CDR2. At the junction V is shortened by 6 bases and J by 6 bases; bases outside the gene matches: 5. The CDR3, cysteine through phenylalanine, is 13 amino acids long. The DNA shown is the 39-base CDR3, in frame from base 1.